This T cell receptor beta chain was sequenced for a study of blood T cell repertoires in COVID-19. Study as a whole: The cDNA or gDNA used as material had been derived from T cells, B-cell-depleted T cells, or PBMCs.

Using immunoSEQ multiplex PCR, the repertoire was profiled, and TCRdb retains in-frame clones only, with some absent. Of approximately 250,000 clones listed, roughly 86% are singletons. CDR1 GTSNPN and CDR2 SVGIG come from the germline V gene (reference sequence). The CDR3 loop spans 15 amino acids. Trimming took off 5 bases at V and 8 bases at J, with 19 bases between the two ends. This receptor was obtained from a middle-aged man with active or convalescent COVID-19. What was sequenced was peripheral blood. The genes are TRBV30 and TRBJ1-6; possibly TRBD1 for D (5 bases). This CDR3 is CAWRPPGRVDSPLHF. The CDR3 DNA follows: TGTGCCTGGCGACCGCCGGGCAGGGTTGATTCACCCCTCCACTTT.